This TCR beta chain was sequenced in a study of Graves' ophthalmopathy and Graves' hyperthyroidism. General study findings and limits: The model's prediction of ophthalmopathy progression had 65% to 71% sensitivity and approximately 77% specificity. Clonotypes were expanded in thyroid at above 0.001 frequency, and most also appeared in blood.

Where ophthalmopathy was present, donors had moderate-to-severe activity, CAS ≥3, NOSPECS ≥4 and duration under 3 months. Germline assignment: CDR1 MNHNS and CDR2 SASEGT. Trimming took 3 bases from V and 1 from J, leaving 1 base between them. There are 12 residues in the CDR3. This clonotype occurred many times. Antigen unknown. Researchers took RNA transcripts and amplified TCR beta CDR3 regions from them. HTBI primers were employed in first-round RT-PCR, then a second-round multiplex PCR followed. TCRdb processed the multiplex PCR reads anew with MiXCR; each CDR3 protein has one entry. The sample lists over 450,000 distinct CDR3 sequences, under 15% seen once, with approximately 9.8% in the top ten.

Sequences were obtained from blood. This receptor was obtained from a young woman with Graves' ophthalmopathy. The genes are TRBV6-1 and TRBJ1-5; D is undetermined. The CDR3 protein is CASSESNQPQHF. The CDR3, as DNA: TGTGCCAGCAGTGAGAGCAATCAGCCCCAGCATTTT.